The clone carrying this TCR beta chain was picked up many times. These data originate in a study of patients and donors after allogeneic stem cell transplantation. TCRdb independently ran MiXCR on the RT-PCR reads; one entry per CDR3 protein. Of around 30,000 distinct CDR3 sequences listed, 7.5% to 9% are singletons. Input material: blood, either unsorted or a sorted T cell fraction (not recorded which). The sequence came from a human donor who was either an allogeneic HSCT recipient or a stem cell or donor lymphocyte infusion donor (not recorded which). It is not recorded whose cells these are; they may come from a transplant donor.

The CDR3 DNA is TGTGCCAGCAGCTCCCGACTAGCGGGGGGAGGCGAGCAGTACTTC. Translation: CASSSRLAGGGEQYF. The J gene is TRBJ2-7, the V gene TRBV3-1; TRBD2 matches 13 bases. The germline gives CDR1 LGHDT, CDR2 YNNKEL (reference sequence). The trim removed 5 bases at V and 6 bases at J, leaving 7 bases unmatched. The CDR3 length is 15 residues.